Below, 17 T cell receptor beta chains from the same sample are listed, as sequenced in a study of T cell responses to AZD1222 COVID-19 vaccine. TCRdb's copy holds only in-frame clones and misses some; the assay was immunoSEQ multiplex PCR. The table includes about 170,000 clones, around nine tenths detected once. This sample comprised peripheral blood, obtained 28 days after the second AZD1222 dose. The receptor source for this set is an adult who received the AZD1222 COVID-19 vaccine.

Notes on this clone: Other DNA sequences within the sample encode an identical CDR3. V is TRBV18 and J is TRBJ2-6; D gene ambiguous. The germline V and J ends were trimmed by 3 bases and 0 bases, with 6 bases remaining between them. The CDR3 extends over 15 amino acids. Germline values: CDR1 KGHSH, CDR2 LQKENI. CDR3 coding DNA: TGTGCCAGCTCACCGCCCCGCTCTGGGGCCAACGTCCTGACTTTC. Translated, it gives CASSPPRSGANVLTF. The whole variable domain, filled in from reference TRBV18 and TRBJ2-6, reads NAGVMQNPRHLVRRRGQEARLRCSPMKGHSHVYWYRQLPEEGLKFMVYLQKENIIDESGMPKERFSAEFPKEGPSILRIQQVVRGDSAAYFCASSPPRSGANVLTFGAGSRLTVL.

This clone showed up just a few times. This chain joins TRBV6-1 and TRBJ1-1; possible D gene TRBD1, 6 bases. Germline V gene data show CDR1 as MNHNS and CDR2 as SASEGT. V shed 3 bases and J shed 0 bases, with 26 bases lying between them. The CDR3 totals 20 residues. CDR3: CASSEGVILTGNLMNTEAFF. The CDR3 bases are TGTGCCAGCAGTGAGGGCGTTATCTTGACAGGCAATTTAATGAACACTGAAGCTTTCTTT.

CDR3 sequence: CASSAGTGSSYEQYF. CDR3 nucleotide sequence: TGCGCCAGCAGTGCCGGGACAGGAAGCTCCTACGAGCAGTACTTC. This rearrangement joins TRBV10-1 to TRBJ2-7; 8 bases are a match to TRBD1. The CDR3 sequence is 15 residues long. Germline CDR1 is WNHNN and CDR2 is SYGVQD (reference sequence). J was trimmed by 0 bases and V by 4 bases; bases with no gene match: 5.

This sequence joins TRBV6-1 and TRBJ1-2, with 7 bases identical to TRBD1. Germline lookup yields CDR1 MNHNS and CDR2 SASEGT. There are 15 residues in the CDR3. The V gene end was trimmed by 0 bases and the J gene end by 5 bases; junction bases not matched to a gene: 6. The CDR3 sequence is CASSEAGTAPYGYTF. The CDR3 DNA is TGTGCCAGCAGTGAAGCTGGGACAGCACCTTATGGCTACACCTTC.

This clone was seen just once. The chain employs TRBV5-6 and TRBJ1-4; 7 nucleotides align to TRBD1. The CDR3 consists of 14 residues. Trimming removed 4 bases from V and 4 bases from J; junction bases left unmatched: 4. Germline V gene sequence: CDR1 SGHDT, CDR2 YYEEEE. CDR3 DNA sequence: TGTGCCAGCAGCCCTCAGGGGGATAATGAAAAACTGTTTTTT. The encoded protein is CASSPQGDNEKLFF.

This clone showed up just once. The gene calls are TRBV7-2 and TRBJ1-5, with a weak D call TRBD1 (5 bases). Trimming took 3 bases from V and 4 from J, leaving 19 bases between them. The CDR3 is made up of 17 amino acids. From germline, CDR1 is SGHTA and CDR2 FQGNSA. The CDR3 sequence: CASSFIVGRLGNQPQHF. The CDR3 nucleotides are TGTGCCAGCAGCTTTATTGTGGGGCGGCTGGGTAATCAGCCCCAGCATTTT.

About this clone itself: Other DNA sequences in this sample translate to the same CDR3. The V and J genes are TRBV7-2 and TRBJ2-1; 9 bases are a match to TRBD2. This CDR3 has 16 amino acids. CDR1 and CDR2 (germline): SGHTA, FQGNSA. With 1 base clipped from V and 4 bases from J, the junction kept 5 bases outside the gene matches. The chain's CDR3 is CASSLGRLAGYNEQFF. In DNA, the CDR3 is TGTGCCAGCAGCTTAGGACGGCTAGCGGGGTACAATGAGCAGTTCTTC.

This chain links TRBV15 with TRBJ1-2; D perhaps matches TRBD1 (5 bases). CDR1 is LNHNV, CDR2 YYDKDF, per germline (reference sequence). V lost 0 bases and J lost 8, with 16 bases in between. The CDR3 loop spans 15 amino acids. DNA of the CDR3: TGTGCCACCAGCAGAGATGAAGCAGGGACGGGGGGCTACACCTTC. Translating gives CATSRDEAGTGGYTF.

The rearrangement links TRBV5-1 to TRBJ2-7, with 7 bases identical to TRBD1. CDR1 is SGHRS and CDR2 is YFSETQ in the germline V gene. The CDR3 is 14 amino acids. Trimming removed 4 bases from V and 4 bases from J; junction bases left unmatched: 8. This chain's CDR3 is CASSPWTGQYEQYF. The CDR3 DNA reads TGCGCCAGCAGCCCTTGGACAGGCCAGTACGAGCAGTACTTC.

The chain links TRBV3-1 (or the pseudogene TRBV3-2) to TRBJ1-3; weak D call: TRBD1 (6 bases). The CDR3 consists of 16 residues. V lost 1 base to trimming and J lost 1 base, with 11 bases between them. CDR1 is LGHDT and CDR2 is YNNKEL in the germline V gene (reference sequence). This chain's CDR3 is CASSQATGLSGNTIYF. The CDR3 DNA sequence: TGTGCCAGCAGCCAAGCAACAGGGTTGTCTGGAAACACCATATATTTT.

The rearrangement uses TRBV18 and TRBJ2-2; the D gene is possibly TRBD2 (5 bases). The V gene lost 1 base and the J gene lost 3 bases, with 12 bases spanning the gap. Germline V lookup: CDR1 KGHSH, CDR2 LQKENI. The CDR3 loop spans 16 amino acids. The CDR3 loop reads CASSPQGSVYTGELFF. The DNA of the CDR3 is TGTGCCAGCTCACCACAGGGTAGCGTGTACACCGGGGAGCTGTTTTTT.

This chain joins TRBV7-8 and TRBJ2-5, with D possibly being TRBD1 (6 bases). CDR3 length: 17 amino acids. V lost 1 base and J 4 bases, leaving 19 bases between the germline ends. Germline assignment: CDR1 SGHVS and CDR2 FQNEAQ. In DNA form, the CDR3 reads TGTGCCAGCAGCTTAGTCCCAGGACAGACCCCGAGAGAGACCCAGTACTTC. This translates into CASSLVPGQTPRETQYF.

The CDR3 bases are TGTGCCAGCAGTGTGAGGACAGGGGGGAATCAGCCCCAGCATTTT. This encodes CASSVRTGGNQPQHF. The genes are TRBV2 and TRBJ1-5, with 10 bases aligning to TRBD1. The CDR3 runs 15 residues. Germline V gene lookup returns CDR1 SNHLY and CDR2 FYNNEI. The V segment lost 4 bases and the J segment 4 bases; nucleotides outside the gene matches: 4.

The chain is built from TRBV5-1 and TRBJ1-1; a possible D gene is TRBD1 (5 bases). The CDR3 spans 14 residues. Germline V gives CDR1 SGHRS, CDR2 YFSETQ. The V gene lost 1 base and the J gene lost 1 base, with 8 bases spanning the gap. The DNA of the CDR3 is TGCGCCAGCAGCTTGTCAGGGTGGAACACTGAAGCTTTCTTT. Protein product: CASSLSGWNTEAFF.

V is TRBV3-1 (or the pseudogene TRBV3-2) and J is TRBJ1-2, with D possibly being TRBD1 (6 bases). This CDR3 contains 14 residues. V shed 4 bases and J shed 5 bases, with 14 bases lying between them. CDR1 and CDR2 from the germline V gene are LGHDT and YNNKEL (reference sequence). This chain's CDR3 is CASSLGARGYGYTF. The CDR3, as DNA: TGTGCCAGCAGCCTGGGGGCGAGAGGGTATGGCTACACCTTC.

This clone was observed once. The chain recombines TRBV18 with TRBJ1-6, with no clear D. Germline V lookup: CDR1 KGHSH, CDR2 LQKENI. The CDR3 sequence is 12 residues long. V shed 7 bases and J shed 11 bases, with 12 bases lying between them. The CDR3 region is CASCGPFAPLHF. DNA of the CDR3: TGTGCCAGCTGCGGACCGTTTGCACCCCTCCACTTT.

The V and J genes are TRBV6-2 or TRBV6-3 and TRBJ2-7, with unresolved D. Trimming removed 4 bases at V and 7 bases at J, with 23 bases between. This CDR3 contains 16 residues. CDR1 is MNHEY, CDR2 SVGEGT, per germline. The CDR3 nucleotides read TGTGCCAGCAGTTCACCTACAGAGCACTCCTTACTAGAGCAGTACTTC. Its protein is CASSSPTEHSLLEQYF.